This T cell receptor beta chain originates from a study of CD8+ T cells in alopecia areata. Across the whole study: Among treated patients, oral tofacitinib was administered at 5 to 10 mg twice daily.

The CDR3 runs to 15 residues. CDR1 is MGHDK and CDR2 is SYGVNS in the germline V gene. V was clipped by 4 bases and J by 1 base, with 13 bases between them. After isolation, RNA underwent reverse transcription to generate cDNA as the sequencing template. The assay was immunoSEQ multiplex PCR, and TCRdb's table has in-frame clones only and misses some. The top ten hold more than 0.7% of the sample, which has around 150,000 clones, just over 65% seen once. Noted treatment: oral pan-JAK inhibitor, 5-10 mg twice daily. The TCR sequence derives from a human donor with alopecia areata. V is TRBV25-1 and J is TRBJ2-5, with D tentatively TRBD1 or TRBD2 (5 bases each). The sequenced sample was CD4+ T cells sorted from blood, obtained at week 4, from a patient treated with tofacitinib. The CDR3 is CASSVGAGTQETQYF. As DNA, the CDR3 is TGTGCCAGCAGTGTCGGAGCCGGGACCCAAGAGACCCAGTACTTC.